The 2 T cell receptor beta chains reported below all come from one sample, sequenced in a study of control samples from healthy donors and cancer patients. TCRdb's table, derived via immunoSEQ multiplex PCR, lists solely in-frame clones and lacks some. The sample holds approximately 150,000 clones; around 94% are singletons and the top ten take about 1.4%. Sequencing was performed on blood. Receptor source: a woman in her late teens or twenties in good health.

The chain couples TRBV24-1 to TRBJ2-2; 8 positions match TRBD1. Trimming removed 5 bases from V and 1 base from J; junction bases left unmatched: 8. The CDR3 covers 17 residues. From germline, CDR1 is KGHDR and CDR2 SFDVKD. The CDR3 loop reads CATSVSFGQGNTGELFF. CDR3 sequence (DNA): TGTGCCACCAGTGTGTCTTTCGGACAGGGGAACACCGGGGAGCTGTTTTTT.

The V call is TRBV10-3, the J call TRBJ2-3, with 7 bases fitting TRBD2. CDR3 size: 15 residues. CDR1 is ENHRY, CDR2 SYGVKD, per germline. The V segment lost 2 bases and the J segment 0 bases; nucleotides outside the gene matches: 2. The CDR3 DNA reads TGTGCCATCAGTGAGCTAGCGGCTAGCACAGATACGCAGTATTTT. This codes for CAISELAASTDTQYF.